This entry features one T cell receptor beta chain sequence. The specificity of this receptor is unknown. Base qualities are missing; no much larger clone stands one base away. In the prospective study, participants were about 18 to 100 years old, resided in about two dozen geographic areas of the United States, and were enrolled through a virtual design. In the prospective study, participants were assigned to cohorts based on the clinical history participants reported in a screening survey and a study questionnaire. A participant counted as exposed if, within 2 weeks of entering the study, that participant had been in contact with someone who had a PCR-confirmed or clinician-diagnosed COVID-19 case. Mobile phlebotomists in the prospective study collected whole blood, serum and a nasopharyngeal or oropharyngeal swab from every participant. Participants in the prospective study had the option to provide additional blood draws and questionnaires over an approximately two-month period. Before DNA extraction, prospective study blood samples were shipped either frozen or at room temperature.

This sample was taken from a study of blood T cell repertoires in COVID-19 (dated by TCRdb to between 2020 and 2021). Context from the whole study: Samples covering the acute and convalescent phases of COVID-19 were provided by collaborators in the United States, Italy and Spain. The prospective study material was composed of cDNA or gDNA derived from T cells, B-cell-depleted T cells, or PBMCs. Subjects who had been exposed to COVID-19, were actively infected with it, or had recovered from it provided the deeply sampled blood TCRbeta repertoires that made up the dataset. The repertoires were made available in a free public database intended to serve as a resource for research on the immune response to SARS-CoV-2. The samples were drawn from two sources: the first 160 participants of the ongoing ImmuneRACE study, and 1,000 to 1,500 subjects contributed by 6 global collaborators. Nearly every sample came with metadata listing a de-identified subject ID, COVID-19 status, age in years and sex. Where available, HLA class I and class II types were taken from metadata supplied by the sample provider and were not determined by assay-based typing. General conclusions and limits of the study: Clinical and demographic metadata were provided uncurated, with the amount varying by source and participant.

V is trimmed back by 4 bases and J by 7 bases, and the junction contains 13 bases that no gene match accounts for. From a lookup of the germline V gene, CDR1 and CDR2 are SGHRS and YFSETQ. Taken from cysteine to phenylalanine, the CDR3 has 15 residues. The CDR3 DNA has 45 bases and is translated from base 1. The immunoSEQ Assay, a bias-controlled multiplex PCR, was used to amplify TCRbeta CDR3 regions from genomic DNA. From the authors' description of their analysis: The number of nucleated cells in each sample was estimated by amplification of reference gene primers within the assay. Sequence reads were collapsed and filtered to measure the absolute abundance of every unique TCRbeta CDR3 rearrangement. For each sample, productive Simpson clonality was calculated as the square root of Simpson's diversity index over productive rearrangements. Drawn from immuneACCESS, this table holds only the in-frame rearrangements with V and J called that TCRdb kept. Clones are partly lost; checked studies trace under half to an unresolved V gene and leave the rest unexplained. D and trimming come from the DNA, and the V and J calls and clone size come from that table. The sample yields 65,000 or so clones; roughly two thirds were counted once. About half of the sample comes from the top ten.

The receptor was isolated from a woman in her fifties or sixties who had been exposed to COVID-19. The material sequenced was PBMCs or T cells enriched from blood (not recorded which). The sequence links TRBV5-1 to TRBJ2-5, with TRBD1 identical over 7 junction bases. The CDR3 reads CASSKYDRVVGTQYF. The nucleotides are TGCGCCAGCAGCAAATACGACAGGGTCGTAGGGACCCAGTACTTC.